Listed below are T cell receptor beta chains from one sample, sequenced in a study of spatial heterogeneity in lung cancer. In TCRdb, the 5' RACE reads were re-called with MiXCR into one record per CDR3 protein. The table includes about 38,000 distinct CDR3 sequences, 6.5% to 9.5% detected once. Sample: PBMCs, taken at surgery. These receptors originate from a male donor with early-stage non-small cell lung cancer. Both conserved end residues are part of each CDR3. D genes are given only for firm matches. The size of a clone is reported for some rows only, either as once, few or many, or as a class for expanded clones.

D gene	clone size	V gene	J gene	CDR3 DNA	CDR3 protein
.	many	TRBV20-1	TRBJ1-1	TGCAGTGCTCCTGTCCACACTGAAGCTTTCTTT	CSAPVHTEAFF
TRBD2	.	TRBV4-3	TRBJ2-1	TGCGCCAGCAGCCAAGTACTAGCGGGGGGGGATAGGAATGAGCAGTTCTTC	CASSQVLAGGDRNEQFF
.	few	TRBV5-1	TRBJ1-2	TGCGCCAGCAGCGAAGGGGCCTATGGCTACACCTTC	CASSEGAYGYTF
TRBD2	many	TRBV12-5	TRBJ2-1	TGTGCTAGTGGGTATCAGGGCGGGAGTAGTGATGAGCAGTTCTTC	CASGYQGGSSDEQFF
.	many	TRBV4-3	TRBJ1-2	TGCGCCAGCAGCCAGTATGGAGGGATCAACTATGGCTACACCTTC	CASSQYGGINYGYTF
.	.	TRBV5-4	TRBJ2-7	TGTGCCAGCAGCCCCCAGATTGGGGGGCACGAGCAGTACTTC	CASSPQIGGHEQYF
TRBD1	many	TRBV20-1	TRBJ2-7	TGCAGTGCTCAAGACAGGGACAATTTAGCATACGAGCAGTACTTC	CSAQDRDNLAYEQYF
TRBD1	many	TRBV29-1	TRBJ2-2	TGCAGCGGACGGGACAGCCGGAACACCGGGGAGCTGTTTTTT	CSGRDSRNTGELFF
.	many	TRBV12-3/TRBV12-4	TRBJ1-1	TGTGCCAGCACCTCGACAGGTACGAACACTGAAGCTTTCTTT	CASTSTGTNTEAFF
.	many	TRBV10-3	TRBJ1-4	TGTGCCATCAAGCTGCATGGGGCAACTAATGAAAAACTGTTTTTT	CAIKLHGATNEKLFF
.	many	TRBV9	TRBJ2-2	TGTGCCAGCAGGAACACCGGGGAGCTGTTTTTT	CASRNTGELFF
.	many	TRBV7-2	TRBJ1-3	TGTGCCAGCAGCCCCCCTACGAGGGTAGACACCATATATTTT	CASSPPTRVDTIYF
TRBD1	many	TRBV27	TRBJ1-1	TGTGCCACCCAAGAAACCGGGACAGTCTACACTGAAGCTTTCTTT	CATQETGTVYTEAFF
.	many	TRBV20-1	TRBJ2-2	TGCAGTGCGAACTCGGGGAGTACGAACACCGGGGAGCTGTTTTTT	CSANSGSTNTGELFF
.	large	TRBV11-3	TRBJ2-1	TGTGCCAGCAGCCCCTGGGAAAATGAGCAGTTCTTC	CASSPWENEQFF
.	.	TRBV28	TRBJ1-2	TGTGCCAGCAGTTTATCCTCCAGGGTCAGCCTTAAGGGCTACACCTTC	CASSLSSRVSLKGYTF
.	many	TRBV25-1	TRBJ1-1	TGTGCCAGCAGTGACTCAGATCGAGGTATGGCTGAAGCTTTCTTT	CASSDSDRGMAEAFF
.	many	TRBV27	TRBJ1-2	TGTGCCAGCAGTTTAAGAGGGAACTATGGCTACACCTTC	CASSLRGNYGYTF
.	.	TRBV10-3	TRBJ2-5	TGTGCCATCAGTGAGGCAGGGGTCGGGACCCAGTACTTC	CAISEAGVGTQYF
.	few	TRBV6-2/TRBV6-3	TRBJ1-5	TGTGCCAGCAGTTACACCCAGGGACCCAATCAGCCCCAGCATTTT	CASSYTQGPNQPQHF
.	few	TRBV11-2	TRBJ2-7	TGTGCCAGCAGCCCAGGATCGCTCTACGAGCAGTACTTC	CASSPGSLYEQYF
TRBD1	many	TRBV20-1	TRBJ1-4	TGCAGTGCTATCACCAGGGGGCTTACTAATGAAAAACTGTTTTTT	CSAITRGLTNEKLFF
TRBD1	once	TRBV11-3	TRBJ2-2	TGTGCCAGCAGCTTGACCGGGACAGTGAACACCGGGGAGCTGTTTTTT	CASSLTGTVNTGELFF
.	many	TRBV9	TRBJ2-2	TGTGCCAGCAGCGTAGCTCCCAGGAACACCGGGGAGCTGTTTTTT	CASSVAPRNTGELFF
.	few	TRBV19	TRBJ2-7	TGTGCCAGTAGTATAGATCCGAGGGCTCACTCCTACGAGCAGTACTTC	CASSIDPRAHSYEQYF
.	medium-sized	TRBV10-2	TRBJ1-1	TGCGCCAGCAGTCTGGACGGCATGAACACTGAAGCTTTCTTT	CASSLDGMNTEAFF
.	few	TRBV5-1	TRBJ1-5	TGCGCCAGCAGCTGGGGGGCGGGACAGCCCCAGCATTTT	CASSWGAGQPQHF
TRBD2	many	TRBV27	TRBJ2-1	TGTGCCAGCAGTTTTGGAGCGGGGTCCTACAATGAGCAGTTCTTC	CASSFGAGSYNEQFF
TRBD1	many	TRBV24-1	TRBJ2-1	TGTGCCACCAGTGATGCGACCGGGACAGGGGGACACAATGAGCAGTTCTTC	CATSDATGTGGHNEQFF